Each of the 24 T cell receptor beta chains below was sequenced from the same sample in a study of T cell responses to AZD1222 COVID-19 vaccine. TCRdb's table, derived via immunoSEQ multiplex PCR, lists solely in-frame clones and lacks some. Among about 180,000 clones listed, about 91% were seen once. This material consisted of peripheral blood, taken on day 0 of AZD1222 vaccination. The receptors were gathered from an adult in good health.

The chain employs TRBV30 and TRBJ2-2; 7 bases agree with TRBD1. CDR1 is GTSNPN, CDR2 SVGIG, per germline (reference sequence). The V segment lost 0 bases and the J segment 5 bases; nucleotides outside the gene matches: 6. This CDR3 spans 15 amino acids. DNA for the CDR3: TGTGCCTGGAGTGTAATGGGACAGAGGACCGGGGAGCTGTTTTTT. It specifies CAWSVMGQRTGELFF.

V and J are TRBV28 and TRBJ1-3; TRBD1 is a possible D gene (5 bases). Trimming left V 3 bases short and J 0 bases short, with 9 bases between. Germline CDR1 is MDHEN and CDR2 is SYDVKM. The CDR3 totals 15 residues. In nucleotides, the CDR3 is TGTGCCAGCAGTTTGCAGGGCTTCTCTGGAAACACCATATATTTT. It translates to CASSLQGFSGNTIYF. Full variable domain (rest looked up from reference TRBV28 and TRBJ1-3): DVKVTQSSRYLVKRTGEKVFLECVQDMDHENMFWYRQDPGLGLRLIYFSYDVKMKEKGDIPEGYSVSREKKERFSLILESASTNQTSMYLCASSLQGFSGNTIYFGEGSWLTVV.

The genes are TRBV7-6 and TRBJ2-3, with 8 bases lining up with TRBD2. The germline V gene has CDR1 SGHVS and CDR2 FNYEAQ. The J segment lost 6 bases and the V segment lost 4 bases, leaving 6 bases of the junction unmatched. This CDR3 spans 14 amino acids. The CDR3 loop reads CASSSLAGSDTQYF. Here the CDR3 DNA reads TGTGCCAGCAGCTCATTAGCGGGGTCTGATACGCAGTATTTT.

The V and J genes are TRBV19 and TRBJ2-3, with 7 bases matching TRBD2. Germline CDR1 is LNHDA and CDR2 is SQIVND (reference sequence). This CDR3 region has 15 residues. V was clipped by 7 bases and J by 0 bases; unmatched bases: 7. The CDR3 region has the DNA TGTGCCAGTACCCTAGCGGTCTCTAGCACAGATACGCAGTATTTT. Residues: CASTLAVSSTDTQYF.

This chain links TRBV6-2 or TRBV6-3 with TRBJ2-5; 10 bases are a match to TRBD2. Germline CDR1 is MNHEY and CDR2 is SVGEGT. The CDR3 extends over 19 amino acids. V shed 4 bases, J shed 0 bases, and the junction held 14 bases outside the gene matches. CDR3 sequence (DNA): TGTGCCAGCAGTTGGGCCCGCCGAACCGGACTAGCGGACCAAGAGACCCAGTACTTC. Protein: CASSWARRTGLADQETQYF.

V usage is TRBV28 and J usage is TRBJ1-1; possibly TRBD1 for D (5 bases). The V end lost 4 bases, the J end lost 5 bases, and 17 bases lay between the germline ends. The CDR3 covers 15 residues. CDR1 is MDHEN and CDR2 is SYDVKM in the germline V gene. This chain's CDR3 is CASSSPGGAGTEAFF. CDR3 nucleotide sequence: TGTGCCAGCAGTTCCCCTGGAGGGGCGGGAACTGAAGCTTTCTTT.

The CDR3 bases are TGTGCCAGCAGCACAGGGGAGGGGGCGAGCGGGGCCAACGTCCTGACTTTC. Its protein product is CASSTGEGASGANVLTF. This rearrangement joins TRBV7-3 to TRBJ2-6; D possibly uses TRBD1 or TRBD2 (7 bases each). Germline values: CDR1 SGHTA, CDR2 FQGTGA. V lost 5 bases and J 4 bases, leaving 18 bases between the germline ends. The CDR3 runs 17 residues.

J is TRBJ2-4 and V is TRBV29-1; the D is unclear. The V gene's germline CDR1 is SQVTM and CDR2 ANQGSEA. The CDR3 is made up of 12 amino acids. V lost 2 bases, J lost 5 bases, and 7 bases lay in between. For the CDR3, the DNA is TGCAGCGTTGAAATAGTCCAAAACATTCAGTACTTC. As protein: CSVEIVQNIQYF.

The chain joins TRBV5-6 to TRBJ1-6; 9 bases are shared with TRBD1. From germline, CDR1 is SGHDT and CDR2 YYEEEE. The V and J ends lost 4 bases and 10 bases, in that order; junction bases with no gene match: 9. CDR3 size: 15 residues. The CDR3 region has the DNA TGTGCCAGCAGCGCAGGGACAGGGAGAGGATCACCCCTCCACTTT. It codes for CASSAGTGRGSPLHF.

The chain couples TRBV28 to TRBJ1-6; 7 bases line up with TRBD1. The V gene's germline CDR1 is MDHEN and CDR2 SYDVKM. After removal of 2 bases from V and 9 bases from J, the junction contained 7 bases not matched to a gene. CDR3 length: 15 amino acids. DNA for the CDR3: TGTGCCAGCAGTTTAGTCGACAGGGATAGTTCACCCCTCCACTTT. It encodes CASSLVDRDSSPLHF.

This chain uses TRBV29-1 with TRBJ2-5; possibly TRBD2 for D (5 bases). This CDR3 is built from 12 residues. Germline values: CDR1 SQVTM, CDR2 ANQGSEA. V shed 3 bases and J shed 5 bases, with 10 bases lying between them. The CDR3 coding sequence is TGCAGCGTTGAGAGGGTAGGGGAGACCCAGTACTTC. Protein sequence: CSVERVGETQYF.

The chain uses TRBV3-1 (or the pseudogene TRBV3-2) and TRBJ1-3, with a possible D match to TRBD1 (5 bases). Germline V gene lookup returns CDR1 LGHDT and CDR2 YNNKEL (reference sequence). V dropped 1 base and J dropped 4 bases, with 11 bases sitting between them. The CDR3 is made up of 15 amino acids. CDR3 in amino acids: CASSQVGDLGNTIYF. The CDR3 bases are TGTGCCAGCAGCCAAGTAGGGGACTTGGGAAACACCATATATTTT.

Here the CDR3 reads CASMGDATNEKLFF. As DNA, the CDR3 is TGTGCCAGCATGGGGGATGCAACTAATGAAAAACTGTTTTTT. The J gene is TRBJ1-4, the V gene TRBV6-5; possible D gene TRBD1, 5 bases. The germline V gene encodes CDR1 MNHEY and CDR2 SVGAGI. Trimming removed 7 bases from V and 0 bases from J, with 9 bases in between. The CDR3 is 14 residues long.

About this clone: Distinct nucleotide sequences in the sample also encode this CDR3. The chain carries TRBV6-5 and TRBJ1-2; 10 bases match TRBD1. V gave up 6 bases and J gave up 6 bases; unmatched junction bases: 4. Germline lookup yields CDR1 MNHEY and CDR2 SVGAGI. The CDR3 totals 13 residues. CDR3 region: CASSPGQGNGYTF. The CDR3 nucleotides read TGTGCCAGCAGCCCGGGACAGGGGAATGGCTACACCTTC.

This chain links TRBV7-9 with TRBJ1-4; D call uncertain. This CDR3 spans 14 amino acids. Trimming cost V 6 bases and J 5 bases, with 13 bases left between them. Germline V CDR1 and CDR2: SEHNR, FQNEAQ (reference sequence). The CDR3 coding sequence is TGTGCCAGCAGTTGGCCTCCACCGAATGAAAAACTGTTTTTT. This sequence encodes CASSWPPPNEKLFF.

This clone appeared a single time. V and J are TRBV3-1 (or the pseudogene TRBV3-2) and TRBJ1-5; 7 bases map to TRBD1. The CDR3 has 14 residues. J was trimmed by 5 bases and V by 2 bases; bases with no gene match: 3. Germline CDR1 is LGHDT and CDR2 is YNNKEL (reference sequence). The CDR3 DNA sequence: TGTGCCAGCAGCCAAAACCAGGGGGATCAGCCCCAGCATTTT. It encodes CASSQNQGDQPQHF.

This clone was detected only a few times. This chain joins TRBV9 and TRBJ1-1; D not resolved. The CDR3 is 16 amino acids. Germline V gene data show CDR1 as SGDLS and CDR2 as YYNGEE. Trimming pared 4 bases from V and 1 base from J, leaving 17 bases between. CDR3 bases: TGTGCCAGCAGCCCTAAAGTCCGGTTGACGAACACTGAAGCTTTCTTT. Translation: CASSPKVRLTNTEAFF.

V and J are TRBV5-4 and TRBJ2-3; 7 bases agree with TRBD2. The V and J ends lost 0 bases and 0 bases, in that order; junction bases with no gene match: 7. Germline CDR1 reads SGHNT; CDR2 reads YYREEE (reference sequence). This CDR3 spans 17 amino acids. The CDR3 DNA follows: TGTGCCAGCAGCTTGGAGGCGGGGGAGGGAAGCACAGATACGCAGTATTTT. This codes for CASSLEAGEGSTDTQYF.

In this sample, this clone turned up once. The chain carries TRBV7-9 and TRBJ1-6; 8 nucleotides align to TRBD1. Germline trimming cut 5 bases from V and 4 bases from J; bases unmatched to any gene: 4. The length of the CDR3 is 15 residues. The V gene's germline CDR1 is SEHNR and CDR2 FQNEAQ (reference sequence). In DNA form, the CDR3 reads TGTGCCAGCAGCCTCGGGACAGGTTATAATTCACCCCTCCACTTT. This translates into CASSLGTGYNSPLHF.

The chain carries TRBV30 and TRBJ1-5; D is possibly TRBD1 (5 bases). Germline V gene lookup returns CDR1 GTSNPN and CDR2 SVGIG (reference sequence). The CDR3 has 13 residues. With 2 bases removed from V and 4 bases from J, the gap between germline ends came to 9 bases. The CDR3 DNA sequence: TGTGCCTGGAGTCCGGGGGATAATCAGCCCCAGCATTTT. Its protein product is CAWSPGDNQPQHF.

The rearrangement links TRBV13 to TRBJ1-3, with D unresolved. The V gene lost 3 bases and the J gene lost 0 bases, with 12 bases spanning the gap. Germline V CDR1 and CDR2: PRHDT, FYEKMQ (reference sequence). The CDR3 totals 16 residues. The CDR3, as DNA: TGTGCCAGCAGCTTCTTCGGACCGAGCTCTGGAAACACCATATATTTT. As protein: CASSFFGPSSGNTIYF.

This chain uses TRBV9 with TRBJ2-3; 10 positions match TRBD2. The CDR3 runs to 16 residues. V trimming: 0 bases; J trimming: 6 bases; junction bases outside the gene matches: 7. The germline CDR1 and CDR2 sequences are SGDLS and YYNGEE. CDR3 region: CASSVASSGSLDTQYF. Here the CDR3 DNA reads TGTGCCAGCAGCGTAGCGTCTAGCGGGAGCTTGGATACGCAGTATTTT.

The rearrangement uses TRBV5-6 and TRBJ2-7, with 8 positions matching TRBD2. In germline, CDR1 is SGHDT, CDR2 YYEEEE. This CDR3 comprises 17 residues. After removal of 0 bases from V and 2 bases from J, the junction contained 10 bases not matched to a gene. The CDR3 spells CASSLDKFGLATYEQYF. The DNA of the CDR3 is TGTGCCAGCAGCTTGGACAAGTTTGGACTAGCTACCTACGAGCAGTACTTC.

This clone was counted a single time. The chain employs TRBV7-2 and TRBJ1-2, with a weak D call TRBD1 (5 bases). This CDR3 comprises 17 residues. The germline V gene has CDR1 SGHTA and CDR2 FQGNSA. V lost 5 bases to trimming and J lost 4 bases, with 23 bases between them. CDR3 in DNA: TGTGCCAGCAGCGTACAGGTCCCACCCTATAAAAGCTATGGCTACACCTTC. Amino acid sequence: CASSVQVPPYKSYGYTF.